The 27 T cell receptor beta chains listed next were all sequenced from one sample in a study of lymphopenia after photon versus proton radiotherapy. Produced via immunoSEQ multiplex PCR; TCRdb's table is partial and in-frame only. The data hold some 70,000 clones, with 85% to 90% observed a single time. The input for sequencing was peripheral blood, taken from a patient treated with proton-based radiotherapy. The source of these receptors is a man aged 80 or over with esophageal cancer.

As to this clone: The sample holds other DNA sequences that translate to the same CDR3. The chain is built from TRBV7-6 and TRBJ2-5; no clear D gene. Germline V gene data show CDR1 as SGHVS and CDR2 as FNYEAQ. The ends were cut back, 1 base at V and 5 bases at J, with 5 bases in the middle. The CDR3 is 12 residues long. The CDR3 spells CASSLVTETQYF. CDR3 in DNA: TGTGCCAGCAGCTTAGTTACGGAGACCCAGTACTTC.

J is TRBJ1-1 and V is TRBV19; 10 nucleotides match TRBD1. This CDR3 comprises 14 residues. Germline CDR1 LNHDA, CDR2 SQIVND (reference sequence). V shed 4 bases, J shed 7 bases, and the junction held 6 bases outside the gene matches. CDR3 in amino acids: CASSTRQGAGEAFF. The CDR3 coding sequence is TGTGCCAGTAGTACGAGACAGGGGGCCGGTGAAGCTTTCTTT. Variable domain in full (rest from reference TRBV19 and TRBJ1-1): DGGITQSPKYLFRKEGQNVTLSCEQNLNHDAMYWYRQDPGQGLRLIYYSQIVNDFQKGDIAEGYSVSREKKESFPLTVTSAQKNPTAFYLCASSTRQGAGEAFFGQGTRLTVV.

The sample holds one count of this clone. The J gene is TRBJ2-4, the V gene TRBV7-9; the D is unclear. The CDR3 runs to 14 residues. From germline, CDR1 is SEHNR and CDR2 FQNEAQ (reference sequence). The V gene lost 0 bases and the J gene lost 10 bases, with 13 bases spanning the gap. CDR3 residues: CASSLAQGVDIQYF. The CDR3, as DNA: TGTGCCAGCAGCTTAGCGCAAGGTGTGGATATTCAGTACTTC.

The rearrangement links TRBV27 to TRBJ1-4, with D possibly being TRBD1 (5 bases). V lost 2 bases, J lost 5 bases, and 12 bases lay in between. Germline V gene data show CDR1 as MNHEY and CDR2 as SMNVEV (reference sequence). This CDR3 has 15 residues. Written as DNA, the CDR3 is TGTGCCAGCAGTTTAACCCGGGACCAAAATGAAAAACTGTTTTTT. Amino acids: CASSLTRDQNEKLFF.

CDR3 loop: CASSQDRGGTSPLHF. The CDR3 DNA is TGCGCCAGCAGCCAAGATAGAGGGGGTACTTCACCCCTCCACTTT. The chain couples TRBV4-1 to TRBJ1-6; the D gene is possibly TRBD1 (6 bases). Deletions cut 0 bases from V and 9 bases from J, with 12 bases between. CDR1 MGHRA and CDR2 YSYEKL come from the germline V gene. CDR3 length equals 15 residues.

Here the CDR3 reads CATPAQQFMNTEAFF. Here the CDR3 DNA reads TGCGCCACCCCTGCCCAACAGTTCATGAACACTGAAGCTTTCTTT. The rearrangement links TRBV10-1 to TRBJ1-1, with D unresolved. The CDR3 loop spans 15 amino acids. Germline V lookup: CDR1 WNHNN, CDR2 SYGVQD (reference sequence). Trimming left V 10 bases short and J 0 bases short, with 18 bases between.

The chain carries TRBV19 and TRBJ2-7, with TRBD1 as a possible D gene (7 bases). CDR1 LNHDA and CDR2 SQIVND come from the germline V gene (reference sequence). The CDR3 loop spans 14 amino acids. V was pared by 4 bases and J by 3 bases, with 13 bases between. The CDR3 nucleotides read TGTGCCAGTAGTACCAGACAGGGAGGCTACGAGCAGTACTTC. Amino acids: CASSTRQGGYEQYF.

The chain recombines TRBV4-3 with TRBJ2-3, with 8 nucleotides matching TRBD2. The CDR3 covers 15 residues. Germline CDR1 reads LGHNA; CDR2 reads YSLEER. With V trimmed by 2 bases and J by 1 base, 2 bases remained unmatched. The CDR3 DNA follows: TGCGCCAGCAGCCAAAGCGGGGGAGGCACAGATACGCAGTATTTT. Residues: CASSQSGGGTDTQYF.

This CDR3 is CASSYAPGQGSSPLHF. The CDR3 DNA reads as TGTGCCAGCAGTTACGCACCGGGACAGGGGAGTTCACCCCTCCACTTT. V is TRBV6-6 and J is TRBJ1-6; the match to TRBD1 covers 10 bases. Germline lookup yields CDR1 MNHNY and CDR2 SVGAGI (reference sequence). Losses at the gene ends were 2 bases for V and 9 bases for J; bases not matched to a gene: 7. CDR3 length equals 16 residues.

The chain is built from TRBV9 and TRBJ2-3; 10 bases match TRBD2. Germline V gene data show CDR1 as SGDLS and CDR2 as YYNGEE. CDR3 length equals 15 residues. V lost 2 bases and J lost 0; bases outside the gene matches: 0. The CDR3 reads CASSVTSGSTDTQYF. CDR3 sequence (DNA): TGTGCCAGCAGCGTGACTAGCGGGAGCACAGATACGCAGTATTTT. Drawing the rest from reference TRBV9 and TRBJ2-3, the complete variable domain is DSGVTQTPKHLITATGQRVTLRCSPRSGDLSVYWYQQSLDQGLQFLIQYYNGEERAKGNILERFSAQQFPDLHSELNLSSLELGDSALYFCASSVTSGSTDTQYFGPGTRLTVL.

This clone was counted once. V is TRBV6-4 and J is TRBJ2-3, with D uncertain. From germline, CDR1 is MRHNA and CDR2 SNTAGT. This CDR3 contains 13 residues. Trimming pared 5 bases from V and 2 bases from J, leaving 8 bases between. The DNA for the CDR3 is TGTGCCAGCAGTTGGACCTTCACAGATACGCAGTATTTT. Its translation: CASSWTFTDTQYF.

This clone was seen a single time. This CDR3 is also generated by other DNA sequences in the sample. CDR3 nucleotide sequence: TGTGCCAGCTCACCAGGTACAGGGTCCTACGAGCAGTACTTC. This translates into CASSPGTGSYEQYF. The genes are TRBV18 and TRBJ2-7, with D possibly TRBD1 on 6 matching bases. CDR3 length: 14 amino acids. The germline V gene has CDR1 KGHSH and CDR2 LQKENI. V was pared by 2 bases and J by 1 base, with 9 bases between.

This clone was recorded once. The DNA for the CDR3 is TGTGCCAGCAGCGTAGGGACTCGTTTCACCGGGGAGCTGTTTTTT. It encodes CASSVGTRFTGELFF. V is TRBV9 and J is TRBJ2-2; weak D call: TRBD2 (5 bases). There are 15 residues in the CDR3. Trimming cost V 0 bases and J 4 bases, with 10 bases left between them. The germline CDR1 and CDR2 sequences are SGDLS and YYNGEE.

V gene TRBV4-3 combines with J gene TRBJ2-2, with TRBD2 matching over 7 bases. CDR1 is LGHNA, CDR2 YSLEER, per germline. The CDR3 is made up of 18 amino acids. J was trimmed by 5 bases and V by 0 bases; bases with no gene match: 12. CDR3 bases: TGCGCCAGCAGCCAAGACAGGTCACCGGGACTAAGAACCGGGGAGCTGTTTTTT. Residues: CASSQDRSPGLRTGELFF.

The chain recombines TRBV7-2 with TRBJ1-6, with D possibly matching TRBD1 (6 bases). Between the trimmed V and J ends, which lost 2 bases and 10 bases, there was a span of 15 bases. This CDR3 has 15 residues. Germline V gives CDR1 SGHTA, CDR2 FQGNSA. CDR3 sequence reads: CASSLLGGVRSPLHF. The CDR3 DNA reads as TGTGCCAGCAGCTTACTTGGGGGCGTAAGATCACCCCTCCACTTT.

The genes are TRBV27 and TRBJ2-1; D ambiguous. Germline CDR1 and CDR2: MNHEY and SMNVEV (reference sequence). V shed 2 bases and J shed 9 bases, with 11 bases lying between them. The CDR3 sequence is 13 residues long. The CDR3 coding sequence is TGTGCCAGCAGTTTAATTAGAAAAAGTGAGCAGTTCTTC. Protein product: CASSLIRKSEQFF.

This clone was detected once. The CDR3 coding sequence is TGCGCCAGCAGCTCCGCGGGACAAGGCACCTACGAGCAGTACTTC. Encoded protein: CASSSAGQGTYEQYF. The V call is TRBV4-1, the J call TRBJ2-7; the D call may be TRBD1 or TRBD2 (6 bases each). CDR1 is MGHRA and CDR2 is YSYEKL in the germline V gene. The CDR3 contains 15 residues. The germline V and J ends were trimmed by 5 bases and 2 bases, with 16 bases remaining between them.

V is TRBV7-9 and J is TRBJ2-7; D is undetermined. This CDR3 comprises 14 residues. The germline gives CDR1 SEHNR, CDR2 FQNEAQ (reference sequence). V lost 4 bases and J lost 6, with 16 bases in between. The CDR3 is CASSSTDAFGEQYF. In nucleotides, the CDR3 is TGTGCCAGCAGCTCGACGGACGCTTTTGGCGAGCAGTACTTC.

Worth noting for this clone: The sample carries other DNA sequences with the same CDR3. The chain has TRBV7-6 and TRBJ1-6; 7 bases align to TRBD1. This CDR3 is built from 14 residues. Germline loops: CDR1 SGHVS, CDR2 FNYEAQ. J was trimmed by 5 bases and V by 4 bases; bases with no gene match: 2. The CDR3 region is CASSSGQDNSPLHF. The CDR3 DNA is TGTGCCAGCAGCTCAGGACAGGATAATTCACCCCTCCACTTT.

The rearrangement joins TRBV7-9 to TRBJ1-3; 7 nucleotides align to TRBD1. CDR1 and CDR2 from the germline V gene are SEHNR and FQNEAQ (reference sequence). This CDR3 region has 18 residues. After removal of 2 bases from V and 0 bases from J, the junction contained 10 bases not matched to a gene. The CDR3 nucleotides read TGTGCCAGCAGCTTAAGATCCAGGGGGACCGGCTCTGGAAACACCATATATTTT. It yields the protein CASSLRSRGTGSGNTIYF.

The chain couples TRBV10-1 to TRBJ2-7, with a possible D match to TRBD1 (5 bases). The V end lost 3 bases, the J end lost 2 bases, and 11 bases lay between the germline ends. The CDR3 extends over 14 amino acids. Germline lookup yields CDR1 WNHNN and CDR2 SYGVQD (reference sequence). The CDR3 loop is CASSDYRQPYEQYF. The DNA for the CDR3 is TGCGCCAGCAGTGATTACAGACAGCCCTACGAGCAGTACTTC.

The genes are TRBV7-9 and TRBJ2-1; 11 bases are shared with TRBD1. Unmatched junction bases numbered 5, after V lost 3 bases and J lost 10 bases. Germline CDR1 is SEHNR and CDR2 is FQNEAQ (reference sequence). This CDR3 is 14 amino acids long. CDR3 region: CASSFGQGAGEQFF. The CDR3 DNA sequence: TGTGCCAGCAGCTTCGGACAGGGGGCCGGGGAGCAGTTCTTC. Full variable domain (outside the CDR3, taken from reference TRBV7-9 and TRBJ2-1): DTGVSQNPRHKITKRGQNVTFRCDPISEHNRLYWYRQTLGQGPEFLTYFQNEAQLEKSRLLSDRFSAERPKGSFSTLEIQRTEQGDSAMYLCASSFGQGAGEQFFGPGTRLTVL.

This chain joins TRBV6-5 and TRBJ1-4, with a tentative D call TRBD1 (6 bases). The length of the CDR3 is 15 residues. Germline V gene lookup returns CDR1 MNHEY and CDR2 SVGAGI. V lost 2 bases and J 5 bases, leaving 12 bases between the germline ends. DNA for the CDR3: TGTGCCAGCAGTTACACGGGGACACGAAATGAAAAACTGTTTTTT. This codes for CASSYTGTRNEKLFF.

V and J are TRBV10-3 and TRBJ2-5, with D possibly matching TRBD1 (6 bases). CDR1 is ENHRY and CDR2 is SYGVKD in the germline V gene. This CDR3 has 13 residues. The V end lost 4 bases, the J end lost 3 bases, and 9 bases lay between the germline ends. This CDR3 reads CAISAYREETQYF. The CDR3 bases are TGTGCCATCAGTGCGTACAGGGAAGAGACCCAGTACTTC.

The rearrangement joins TRBV4-1 to TRBJ2-5; maybe TRBD2 (7 bases). The J call may be faulty, since TRBJ2-7 better matches the DNA end. Germline CDR1 reads MGHRA; CDR2 reads YSYEKL. This CDR3 is built from 14 residues. This CDR3 is CASSKGGGMGEQYF. The CDR3 DNA sequence: TGCGCCAGCAGCAAGGGGGGGGGCATGGGCGAGCAGTACTTC.

The chain has TRBV7-8 and TRBJ1-1, with D hard to call. Trimming took off 1 base at V and 5 bases at J, with 8 bases between the two ends. The CDR3 is 13 amino acids. From germline, CDR1 is SGHVS and CDR2 FQNEAQ. Here the CDR3 DNA reads TGTGCCAGCAGCTTAGTCTCGGCGACTGAAGCTTTCTTT. Translating it yields CASSLVSATEAFF.

The V call is TRBV9, the J call TRBJ2-1; D gene uncertain. From germline, CDR1 is SGDLS and CDR2 YYNGEE. Trimming removed 0 bases from V and 5 bases from J, with 27 bases in between. The CDR3 totals 20 residues. The CDR3 is CASSVGPIPQTVEVHNEQFF. The DNA of the CDR3 is TGTGCCAGCAGCGTAGGTCCAATACCGCAAACTGTAGAAGTCCACAATGAGCAGTTCTTC.